The 5 T cell receptor beta chains presented below share a single source sample, sequenced in a study of shared clonotypes between healthy human individuals. Assay used: immunoSEQ multiplex PCR; TCRdb lists only in-frame clones, some missing. The sample includes around 1,000,000 clones, around 77% of them seen just once. The material sequenced was memory CD4+ T cells from PBMCs. The subset: CD45RA-negative fraction. Source of these receptors: a young man in good health. Some clones in this sample may be carry-over from other donors' samples.

This chain's CDR3 is CASSQGASGANVLTF. The CDR3 DNA is TGTGCCAGCAGCCAAGGGGCCTCAGGGGCCAACGTCCTGACTTTC. The chain uses TRBV28 and TRBJ2-6; perhaps TRBD1 as D (5 bases). From germline, CDR1 is MDHEN and CDR2 SYDVKM. V gave up 6 bases and J gave up 4 bases, with 13 bases separating them. This CDR3 is 15 amino acids long.

This clone appeared many times. The V gene is TRBV5-1, the J gene TRBJ2-2; D is undetermined. Germline V lookup: CDR1 SGHRS, CDR2 YFSETQ. This CDR3 has 17 residues. The V and J ends lost 2 bases and 7 bases respectively, with 21 bases between them. DNA of the CDR3: TGCGCCAGCAGCTTCCGGGTCCCGGAGCAAAGAAACGGGGAGCTGTTTTTT. Its protein product is CASSFRVPEQRNGELFF. Variable domain in full (rest from reference TRBV5-1 and TRBJ2-2): KAGVTQTPRYLIKTRGQQVTLSCSPISGHRSVSWYQQTPGQGLQFLFEYFSETQRNKGNFPGRFSGRQFSNSRSEMNVSTLELGDSALYLCASSFRVPEQRNGELFFGEGSRLTVL.

The V call is TRBV6-6, the J call TRBJ2-2; no reliable D call. CDR3 length: 16 amino acids. Between the trimmed V and J ends, which lost 2 bases and 1 base, there was a span of 11 bases. Germline V CDR1 and CDR2: MNHNY, SVGAGI (reference sequence). CDR3 amino acids: CASSYHPTGNTGELFF. Written as DNA, the CDR3 is TGTGCCAGCAGTTACCACCCTACGGGGAACACCGGGGAGCTGTTTTTT.

V gene TRBV7-2 combines with J gene TRBJ2-7, with D perhaps matching TRBD2 (5 bases). Trimming left V 5 bases short and J 9 bases short, with 14 bases between. Germline CDR1 and CDR2: SGHTA and FQGNSA. The length of the CDR3 is 12 residues. In DNA form, the CDR3 reads TGTGCCAGCAGCCCCACTCGGGGTGCGCAGTACTTC. The encoded protein is CASSPTRGAQYF.

The V gene is TRBV30, the J gene TRBJ1-2; no reliable D call. Deletions cut 3 bases from V and 5 bases from J, with 16 bases between. The CDR3 runs 14 residues. Germline V gene lookup returns CDR1 GTSNPN and CDR2 SVGIG (reference sequence). The CDR3 loop is CAWRSRVARYGYTF. The CDR3, as DNA: TGTGCCTGGAGATCCCGAGTCGCCCGGTATGGCTACACCTTC.